These 4 T cell receptor beta chains share one sample of origin, sequenced in a study of T cell responses to AZD1222 COVID-19 vaccine. Here immunoSEQ multiplex PCR was the method, and the copy in TCRdb shows in-frame clones only, minus some. The sample lists 95,000 to 110,000 clones, around 89% occurring once. Here the sequenced sample was peripheral blood, taken on day 0 of AZD1222 vaccination. Receptors were obtained from an adult in good health.

This chain links TRBV12-3 or TRBV12-4 with TRBJ1-2; D is possibly TRBD1 (6 bases). Trimming pared 5 bases from V and 8 bases from J, leaving 15 bases between. This CDR3 has 13 amino acids. CDR3 in DNA: TGTGCCAGCAGTGGACAGCAAACGCGGGGCTACACCTTC. The encoded protein is CASSGQQTRGYTF.

The rearrangement links TRBV5-1 to TRBJ2-3; 9 positions match TRBD2. The CDR3 sequence is 15 residues long. Trimming cost V 2 bases and J 1 base; bases outside gene matches: 2. CDR1 and CDR2 from the germline V gene are SGHRS and YFSETQ. In DNA, the CDR3 is TGCGCCAGCAGCTTATTAGCGGGGGGCACAGATACGCAGTATTTT. Its protein is CASSLLAGGTDTQYF.

The chain combines TRBV7-9 with TRBJ2-3, with no clear D. The germline V gene encodes CDR1 SEHNR and CDR2 FQNEAQ (reference sequence). The CDR3 has 14 amino acids. Trimming took 5 bases from V and 5 from J, leaving 14 bases between them. As DNA, the CDR3 is TGTGCCAGCAGCCTAACGCTGAGTGGAGATACGCAGTATTTT. Protein product: CASSLTLSGDTQYF. The full variable domain, completed using reference TRBV7-9 and TRBJ2-3, is DTGVSQNPRHKITKRGQNVTFRCDPISEHNRLYWYRQTLGQGPEFLTYFQNEAQLEKSRLLSDRFSAERPKGSFSTLEIQRTEQGDSAMYLCASSLTLSGDTQYFGPGTRLTVL.

V gene TRBV4-1 combines with J gene TRBJ1-5; D perhaps matches TRBD1 (5 bases). CDR1 is MGHRA and CDR2 is YSYEKL in the germline V gene. The germline V and J ends were trimmed by 2 bases and 6 bases, with 14 bases remaining between them. The CDR3 is made up of 15 amino acids. The CDR3 nucleotides read TGCGCCAGCAGCCAACAGGGACTCGACGGTCAGCCCCAGCATTTT. Translating gives CASSQQGLDGQPQHF.